This TCR beta chain was recovered during a study of blood T cell repertoires in COVID-19. Germline CDR1 SGHRS, CDR2 YFSETQ. V was shortened by 2 bases and J by 2 bases, with 7 bases between the two germline ends. This CDR3 has 13 residues. Methods used by the authors: How many nucleated cells were present was estimated from reference gene primer amplification. The repertoire was sequenced with immunoSEQ multiplex PCR; TCRdb's copy has only in-frame clones and lacks some. The V and J calls and clone size are taken from that table; D and trimming were inferred from the DNA. Of 380,000 or so clones listed, approximately 86% are singletons.

V gene TRBV5-1 combines with J gene TRBJ2-5, with D possibly TRBD1 on 6 matching bases. The specimen sequenced was peripheral blood. This TCR derives from an older woman with COVID-19, enrolled during active disease. In DNA form, the CDR3 reads TGCGCCAGCAGCTTTGGACAGCAAGAGACCCAGTACTTC. It codes for CASSFGQQETQYF.